Each of the 24 T cell receptor beta chains below was sequenced from the same sample in a study of blood T cell repertoires in COVID-19. Measured with immunoSEQ multiplex PCR; TCRdb has only the in-frame clones, and not every one. Among around 65,000 clones, roughly three quarters were seen once, and the ten largest hold more than 15%. The sequencing input was peripheral blood. All receptors derive from a man in his 60s with acute or convalescent COVID-19.

The chain joins TRBV2 to TRBJ2-4; D ambiguous. From germline, CDR1 is SNHLY and CDR2 FYNNEI. V dropped 5 bases and J dropped 0 bases, with 8 bases sitting between them. This CDR3 comprises 14 residues. CDR3 nucleotides: TGTGCCAGCAGTTCACAGATAGCCAAAAACATTCAGTACTTC. Its translation is CASSSQIAKNIQYF.

The chain couples TRBV2 to TRBJ1-2; 9 bases fit TRBD1. The V segment lost 2 bases and the J segment 7 bases; nucleotides outside the gene matches: 5. Germline-derived CDR1 and CDR2 are SNHLY and FYNNEI. The CDR3 contains 14 residues. CDR3 protein: CASSEIGTGIGYTF. In DNA, the CDR3 is TGTGCCAGCAGTGAAATAGGGACAGGGATTGGCTACACCTTC.

This chain uses TRBV6-5 with TRBJ1-2; tentative D call: TRBD1 (5 bases). Between the trimmed V and J ends, which lost 2 bases and 4 bases, there was a span of 11 bases. Germline V gene data show CDR1 as MNHEY and CDR2 as SVGAGI. The CDR3 has 14 residues. The CDR3 region has the DNA TGTGCCAGCAGTTACGGGGGGTGGGGCTATGGCTACACCTTC. Translated: CASSYGGWGYGYTF.

This clone was seen once. This chain uses TRBV25-1 with TRBJ1-1; TRBD1 might be the D (6 bases). V was cut by 5 bases and J by 4 bases, with 17 bases left in between. Germline V CDR1 and CDR2: MGHDK, SYGVNS. CDR3 length: 15 amino acids. The CDR3 loop is CASSNPGRGITEAFF. In DNA form, the CDR3 reads TGTGCCAGCAGTAACCCCGGCAGGGGTATCACTGAAGCTTTCTTT. Variable domain in full (rest from reference TRBV25-1 and TRBJ1-1): EADIYQTPRYLVIGTGKKITLECSQTMGHDKMYWYQQDPGMELHLIHYSYGVNSTEKGDLSSESTVSRIRTEHFPLTLESARPSHTSQYLCASSNPGRGITEAFFGQGTRLTVV.

This clone showed up just a few times. This chain connects TRBV5-1 to TRBJ2-5; D possibly corresponds to TRBD1 (5 bases). Trimming stripped 4 bases from V and 0 bases from J, with 22 bases between. The CDR3 sequence is 18 residues long. Germline CDR1 is SGHRS and CDR2 is YFSETQ. The CDR3 sequence is CASSRYGQGMGYQETQYF. The CDR3 bases are TGCGCCAGCAGCCGGTATGGGCAGGGAATGGGGTACCAAGAGACCCAGTACTTC.

The V call is TRBV6-6, the J call TRBJ2-7; D is uncertain. Between the trimmed V and J ends, which lost 2 bases and 0 bases, there was a span of 5 bases. Germline V gene lookup returns CDR1 MNHNY and CDR2 SVGAGI (reference sequence). CDR3 length: 13 residues. The CDR3 protein is CASSYQDSYEQYF. The CDR3 nucleotides read TGTGCCAGCAGTTACCAGGACTCCTACGAGCAGTACTTC.

The chain uses TRBV6-5 and TRBJ2-7; 9 bases line up with TRBD1. The CDR3 sequence is 15 residues long. Germline values: CDR1 MNHEY, CDR2 SVGAGI. V shed 4 bases, J shed 6 bases, and the junction held 10 bases outside the gene matches. CDR3 residues: CASSSAGTGYLEQYF. The CDR3 DNA reads as TGTGCCAGCAGTTCCGCCGGGACAGGGTATCTCGAGCAGTACTTC.

J is TRBJ1-2 and V is TRBV27; 7 nucleotides align to TRBD1. Looked up from germline, CDR1 is MNHEY and CDR2 is SMNVEV (reference sequence). The CDR3 sequence is 13 residues long. After removal of 6 bases from V and 1 base from J, the junction contained 2 bases not matched to a gene. The CDR3 protein is CASSRQGNYGYTF. In DNA form, the CDR3 reads TGTGCCAGCAGCCGACAGGGTAACTATGGCTACACCTTC.

This chain joins TRBV5-4 and TRBJ2-1; 7 nucleotides line up with TRBD2. The V gene's germline CDR1 is SGHNT and CDR2 YYREEE (reference sequence). The length of the CDR3 is 16 residues. V dropped 1 base and J dropped 4; count of bases not matched to a gene: 8. The CDR3 sequence is CASSLLSLAEYNEQFF. The CDR3 nucleotides read TGTGCCAGCAGCTTGTTGTCCCTAGCGGAGTACAATGAGCAGTTCTTC.

The chain carries TRBV7-2 and TRBJ1-5; tentatively, D is TRBD1 (5 bases). Trimming pared 3 bases from V and 3 bases from J, leaving 12 bases between. The CDR3 is 15 amino acids. Germline V gene sequence: CDR1 SGHTA, CDR2 FQGNSA. In DNA, the CDR3 is TGTGCCAGCAGCTTGGCAGGGATTTCCAATCAGCCCCAGCATTTT. Translation: CASSLAGISNQPQHF. Filled out from reference TRBV7-2 and TRBJ1-5, the complete variable domain reads GAGVSQSPSNKVTEKGKDVELRCDPISGHTALYWYRQSLGQGLEFLIYFQGNSAPDKSGLPSDRFSAERTGGSVSTLTIQRTQQEDSAVYLCASSLAGISNQPQHFGDGTRLSIL.

This chain connects TRBV10-3 to TRBJ2-7, with 11 bases fitting TRBD1. J gave up 4 bases and V 2 bases, and 4 bases lay outside the gene matches. CDR1 is ENHRY, CDR2 SYGVKD, per germline. The CDR3 length is 15 residues. This CDR3 is CAISERGQGEYEQYF. For the CDR3, the DNA is TGTGCCATCAGTGAGCGGGGACAGGGGGAATACGAGCAGTACTTC.

The genes are TRBV5-5 and TRBJ2-5, with D possibly being TRBD1 (5 bases). Germline CDR1 is SGHKS and CDR2 is YYEKEE (reference sequence). Trimming shortened V by 1 base and J by 1 base, and 14 bases separated the two germline ends. This CDR3 has 16 residues. In DNA form, the CDR3 reads TGTGCCAGCAGCTTGACGGACATGCCCCCCCAAGAGACCCAGTACTTC. Encoded protein: CASSLTDMPPQETQYF.

This clone was seen just once. V and J are TRBV3-1 (or the pseudogene TRBV3-2) and TRBJ2-7; no firm D call. V was pared by 4 bases and J by 1 base, with 5 bases between. The CDR3 runs to 12 residues. Germline CDR1 is LGHDT and CDR2 is YNNKEL (reference sequence). The CDR3 reads CASSPRSYEQYF. DNA for the CDR3: TGTGCCAGCAGCCCGAGATCCTACGAGCAGTACTTC.

V and J are TRBV19 and TRBJ1-4, with 10 bases that match TRBD1. Germline V gives CDR1 LNHDA, CDR2 SQIVND (reference sequence). With 5 bases clipped from V and 7 bases from J, the junction kept 7 bases outside the gene matches. The CDR3 has 15 amino acids. The CDR3: CASSVTGTGVEKLFF. In DNA form, the CDR3 reads TGTGCCAGTAGTGTCACCGGGACAGGGGTTGAAAAACTGTTTTTT.

J is TRBJ1-1 and V is TRBV4-1; D is unclear. The CDR3 sequence is 15 residues long. Germline V gene sequence: CDR1 MGHRA, CDR2 YSYEKL. V lost 1 base, J lost 4 bases, and 13 bases lay in between. In DNA, the CDR3 is TGCGCCAGCAGCCAAGCCTCCCGGGGTACCACTGAAGCTTTCTTT. Its protein product is CASSQASRGTTEAFF.

The chain is built from TRBV18 and TRBJ1-1; 9 bases align to TRBD1. Unmatched junction bases numbered 2, after V lost 4 bases and J lost 2 bases. The V gene's germline CDR1 is KGHSH and CDR2 LQKENI. The CDR3 has 14 amino acids. This chain's CDR3 is CASSRGQGNTEAFF. The CDR3 region has the DNA TGTGCCAGCTCACGGGGACAGGGAAACACTGAAGCTTTCTTT.

The chain links TRBV6-2 or TRBV6-3 to TRBJ2-3; 7 nucleotides line up with TRBD1. The germline gives CDR1 MNHEY, CDR2 SVGEGT. V shed 2 bases and J 6 bases; nucleotides not matched to a gene: 14. The CDR3 length is 17 residues. The DNA for the CDR3 is TGTGCCAGCAGTTACACCCGACAGGGCCCCCATGTCGATACGCAGTATTTT. Its translation is CASSYTRQGPHVDTQYF.

The chain has TRBV5-1 and TRBJ2-5, with 9 bases lining up with TRBD1. The CDR3 sequence is 13 residues long. The ends lost 5 bases at V and 4 bases at J; junction bases unmatched: 3. The germline CDR1 and CDR2 sequences are SGHRS and YFSETQ. The CDR3 protein is CASSLTGGETQYF. CDR3 DNA sequence: TGCGCCAGCAGTCTGACAGGGGGAGAGACCCAGTACTTC.

This chain joins TRBV19 and TRBJ2-7, with 8 positions matching TRBD1. Germline V gives CDR1 LNHDA, CDR2 SQIVND (reference sequence). With V trimmed by 3 bases and J by 2 bases, 12 bases remained unmatched. This CDR3 comprises 17 residues. The CDR3 nucleotides are TGTGCCAGTAGTATTACAGGAGGAGGGACAGGTGCCTACGAGCAGTACTTC. Its translation is CASSITGGGTGAYEQYF.

The J gene is TRBJ2-5, the V gene TRBV24-1; TRBD2 agrees at 12 bases. After removal of 3 bases from V and 4 bases from J, the junction contained 2 bases not matched to a gene. The CDR3 spans 15 residues. The germline V gene encodes CDR1 KGHDR and CDR2 SFDVKD. As DNA, the CDR3 is TGTGCCACCAGTGATGCGACTAGCGGGGGAGAGACCCAGTACTTC. Amino acid sequence: CATSDATSGGETQYF.

The chain combines TRBV7-9 with TRBJ1-6; TRBD1 matches at 8 bases. The CDR3 spans 15 residues. J gave up 7 bases and V 0 bases, and 2 bases lay outside the gene matches. Germline V CDR1 and CDR2: SEHNR, FQNEAQ (reference sequence). The CDR3 DNA is TGTGCCAGCAGCTTAGCGGACAGGGACAATTCACCCCTCCACTTT. Amino acid sequence: CASSLADRDNSPLHF.

The rearrangement uses TRBV5-5 and TRBJ2-5; D is uncertain. CDR1 SGHKS and CDR2 YYEKEE come from the germline V gene (reference sequence). V shed 4 bases and J shed 5 bases, with 18 bases lying between them. This CDR3 has 15 residues. The chain's CDR3 is CASSPQRFFGETQYF. The CDR3 region has the DNA TGTGCCAGCAGCCCCCAAAGGTTTTTCGGGGAGACCCAGTACTTC.

This clone was seen more than once but under ten times. The chain recombines TRBV4-3 with TRBJ1-1; TRBD1 aligns across 10 bases. CDR3 length: 18 amino acids. V lost 0 bases, J lost 0 bases, and 7 bases stayed unmatched. CDR1 LGHNA and CDR2 YSLEER come from the germline V gene. CDR3 region: CASSQDIGTGVLNTEAFF. The CDR3 DNA reads as TGCGCCAGCAGCCAAGATATAGGGACAGGGGTGTTGAACACTGAAGCTTTCTTT.

The V gene is TRBV5-4, the J gene TRBJ1-5; weak D call: TRBD1 (6 bases). CDR1 and CDR2 from the germline V gene are SGHNT and YYREEE (reference sequence). Trimming removed 0 bases from V and 3 bases from J, with 10 bases in between. The CDR3 is 15 residues long. The CDR3, as DNA: TGTGCCAGCAGCTTGGGAGGGGGTAACAATCAGCCCCAGCATTTT. This translates into CASSLGGGNNQPQHF.